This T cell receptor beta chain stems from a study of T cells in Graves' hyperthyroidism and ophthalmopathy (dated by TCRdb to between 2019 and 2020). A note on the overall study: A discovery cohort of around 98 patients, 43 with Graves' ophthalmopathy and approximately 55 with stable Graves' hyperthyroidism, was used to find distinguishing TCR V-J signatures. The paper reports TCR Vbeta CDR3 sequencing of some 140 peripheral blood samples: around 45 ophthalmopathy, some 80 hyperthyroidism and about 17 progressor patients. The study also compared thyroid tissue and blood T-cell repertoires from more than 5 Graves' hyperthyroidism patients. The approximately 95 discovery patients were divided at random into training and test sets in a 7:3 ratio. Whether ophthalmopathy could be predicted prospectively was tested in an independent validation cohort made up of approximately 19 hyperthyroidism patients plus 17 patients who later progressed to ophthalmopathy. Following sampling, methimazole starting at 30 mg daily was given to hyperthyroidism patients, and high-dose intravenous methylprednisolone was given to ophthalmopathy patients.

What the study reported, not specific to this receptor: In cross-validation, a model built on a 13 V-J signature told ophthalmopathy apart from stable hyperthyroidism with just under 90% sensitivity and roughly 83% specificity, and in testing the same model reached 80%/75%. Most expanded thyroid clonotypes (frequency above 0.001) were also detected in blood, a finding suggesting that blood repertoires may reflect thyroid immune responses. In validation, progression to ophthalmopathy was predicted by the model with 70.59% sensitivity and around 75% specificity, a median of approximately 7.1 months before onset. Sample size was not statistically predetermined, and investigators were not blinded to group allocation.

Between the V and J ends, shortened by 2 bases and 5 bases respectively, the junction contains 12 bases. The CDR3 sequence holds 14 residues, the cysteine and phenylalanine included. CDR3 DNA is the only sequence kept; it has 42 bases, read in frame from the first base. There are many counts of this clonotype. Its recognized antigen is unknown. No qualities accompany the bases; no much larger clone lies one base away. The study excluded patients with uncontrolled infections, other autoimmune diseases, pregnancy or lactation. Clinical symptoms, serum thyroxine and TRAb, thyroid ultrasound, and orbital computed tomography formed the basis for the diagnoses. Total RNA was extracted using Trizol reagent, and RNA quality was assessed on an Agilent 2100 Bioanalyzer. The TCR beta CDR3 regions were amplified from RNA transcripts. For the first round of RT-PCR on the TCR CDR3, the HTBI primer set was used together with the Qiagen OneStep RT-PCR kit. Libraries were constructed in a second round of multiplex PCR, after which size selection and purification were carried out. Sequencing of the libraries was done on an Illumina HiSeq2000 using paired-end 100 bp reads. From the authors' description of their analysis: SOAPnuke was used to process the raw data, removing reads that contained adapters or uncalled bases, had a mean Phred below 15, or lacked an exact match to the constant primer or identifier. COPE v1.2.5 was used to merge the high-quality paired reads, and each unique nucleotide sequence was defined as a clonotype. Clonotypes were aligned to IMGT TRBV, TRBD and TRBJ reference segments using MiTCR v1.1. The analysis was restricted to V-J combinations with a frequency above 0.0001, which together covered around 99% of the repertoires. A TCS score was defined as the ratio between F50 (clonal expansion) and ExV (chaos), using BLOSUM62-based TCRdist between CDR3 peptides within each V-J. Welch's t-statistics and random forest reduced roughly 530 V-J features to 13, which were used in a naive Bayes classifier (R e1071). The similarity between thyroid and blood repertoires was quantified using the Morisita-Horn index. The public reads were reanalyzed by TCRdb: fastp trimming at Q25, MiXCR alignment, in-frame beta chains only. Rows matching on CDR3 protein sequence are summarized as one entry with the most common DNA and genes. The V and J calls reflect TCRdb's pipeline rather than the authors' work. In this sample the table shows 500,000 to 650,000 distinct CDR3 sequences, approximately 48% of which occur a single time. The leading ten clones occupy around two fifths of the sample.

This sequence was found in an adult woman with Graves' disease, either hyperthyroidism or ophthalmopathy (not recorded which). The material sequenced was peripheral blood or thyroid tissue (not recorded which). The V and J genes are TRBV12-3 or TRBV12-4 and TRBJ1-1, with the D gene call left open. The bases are TGTGCCAGCAGTTTAATGGGAGGAGAGACTGAAGCTTTCTTT. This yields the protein CASSLMGGETEAFF.